This passage covers 22 T cell receptor beta chains from one sample sequenced in a study of blood T cell repertoires in COVID-19. This table comes from immunoSEQ multiplex PCR, and its TCRdb copy is limited to in-frame clones, with some not included. The table lists about 36,000 clones, about nine tenths of them singletons. Sequencing used peripheral blood. All receptors derive from a human donor in a cohort sampled during active COVID-19.

The genes are TRBV18 and TRBJ2-6; 9 bases map to TRBD2. Germline V gives CDR1 KGHSH, CDR2 LQKENI. The CDR3 consists of 18 residues. V lost 3 bases and J lost 3; bases outside the gene matches: 9. The CDR3 nucleotides are TGTGCCAGCTCACCGCCCAGAGCGGGGGGAGGTGGGGCCAACGTCCTGACTTTC. Translation: CASSPPRAGGGGANVLTF.

The gene calls are TRBV10-3 and TRBJ2-7, with 8 bases that match TRBD1. J gave up 6 bases and V 10 bases, and 5 bases lay outside the gene matches. CDR3 length equals 11 residues. The V gene's germline CDR1 is ENHRY and CDR2 SYGVKD. Written as DNA, the CDR3 is TGTGCCACCAGGACAGGGCTCGAGCAGTACTTC. This gives the protein CATRTGLEQYF.

This chain joins TRBV9 and TRBJ2-5, with D possibly being TRBD2 (5 bases). Per the germline V gene, CDR1 is SGDLS and CDR2 is YYNGEE. The V end lost 3 bases, the J end lost 2 bases, and 14 bases lay between the germline ends. CDR3 length: 15 amino acids. The CDR3 nucleotides read TGTGCCAGCAGCGAGACGTCTAGCATACAAGAGACCCAGTACTTC. Residues: CASSETSSIQETQYF.

The rearrangement joins TRBV5-1 to TRBJ1-6, with 8 bases fitting TRBD1. With V trimmed by 1 base and J by 7 bases, 10 bases remained unmatched. CDR1 and CDR2 from the germline V gene are SGHRS and YFSETQ. This CDR3 comprises 17 residues. CDR3 nucleotides: TGCGCCAGCAGCTTGCAATCAGGGGGCGTTGGAAATTCACCCCTCCACTTT. It specifies CASSLQSGGVGNSPLHF.

The chain couples TRBV28 to TRBJ1-6; a weak D match, TRBD1 (6 bases). Germline V gene lookup returns CDR1 MDHEN and CDR2 SYDVKM. V dropped 4 bases and J dropped 6 bases, with 16 bases sitting between them. CDR3 size: 16 residues. In DNA, the CDR3 is TGTGCCAGCAGTTCGTCGAGGCGGACAGCTAATTCACCCCTCCACTTT. As protein: CASSSSRRTANSPLHF.

This chain links TRBV28 with TRBJ1-2; D perhaps matches TRBD1 (6 bases). Germline assignment: CDR1 MDHEN and CDR2 SYDVKM. The CDR3 sequence is 12 residues long. Trimming removed 4 bases at V and 9 bases at J, with 12 bases between. CDR3 residues: CASSSNRVRYTF. The CDR3 DNA reads as TGTGCCAGCAGTTCGAACAGGGTACGCTACACCTTC.

This clone has just one count. The CDR3 loop reads CASGLVSGANVLTF. The CDR3 DNA reads TGTGCCAGCGGACTGGTCTCTGGGGCCAACGTCCTGACTTTC. V gene TRBV27 combines with J gene TRBJ2-6; D is possibly TRBD2 (5 bases). The CDR3 is made up of 14 amino acids. Germline V lookup: CDR1 MNHEY, CDR2 SMNVEV (reference sequence). The V gene lost 8 bases and the J gene lost 0 bases, with 8 bases spanning the gap.

This clone has just one count. V usage is TRBV6-5 and J usage is TRBJ1-1; a possible D gene is TRBD1 (6 bases). The germline V gene encodes CDR1 MNHEY and CDR2 SVGAGI. The CDR3 loop spans 16 amino acids. The V gene lost 0 bases and the J gene lost 2 bases, with 13 bases spanning the gap. CDR3 loop: CASSYSRGSTNTEAFF. CDR3 nucleotides: TGTGCCAGCAGTTACTCGAGGGGGAGCACAAACACTGAAGCTTTCTTT.

This clone was counted a single time. The rearrangement uses TRBV3-1 (or the pseudogene TRBV3-2) and TRBJ2-2, with 8 bases lining up with TRBD1. Germline V lookup: CDR1 LGHDT, CDR2 YNNKEL (reference sequence). The CDR3 contains 20 residues. Trimming cost V 4 bases and J 4 bases; bases outside gene matches: 20. CDR3 sequence (DNA): TGTGCCAGCAGCCCGACTCCCATGTCGGCAGGGGGCAAGTTCACCGGGGAGCTGTTTTTT. It translates to CASSPTPMSAGGKFTGELFF.

The genes are TRBV9 and TRBJ1-1; D uncertain. Germline-derived CDR1 and CDR2 are SGDLS and YYNGEE. The CDR3 has 13 residues. Trimming took 0 bases from V and 8 from J, leaving 11 bases between them. DNA of the CDR3: TGTGCCAGCAGCGTAGGGCAGGCTGAAGAAGCTTTCTTT. It yields the protein CASSVGQAEEAFF.

The rearrangement uses TRBV7-6 and TRBJ2-1, with TRBD2 identical over 16 bases. Trimming cost V 4 bases and J 6 bases; bases outside gene matches: 9. CDR1 is SGHVS, CDR2 FNYEAQ, per germline. The CDR3 has 18 amino acids. CDR3 in DNA: TGTGCCAGCAGCTCACAACCGGGACTAGCGGGAGGGCTCAATGAGCAGTTCTTC. Translation gives CASSSQPGLAGGLNEQFF.

The chain recombines TRBV3-1 (or the pseudogene TRBV3-2) with TRBJ2-2, with 7 bases aligning to TRBD1. Trimming cost V 3 bases and J 6 bases; bases outside gene matches: 22. Germline V lookup: CDR1 LGHDT, CDR2 YNNKEL (reference sequence). The CDR3 loop spans 20 amino acids. The CDR3 DNA reads TGTGCCAGCAGCCACGTCCTCTCTTCGCAGGGGGAGTTTGTCGCCGGGGAGCTGTTTTTT. Its translation: CASSHVLSSQGEFVAGELFF.

J is TRBJ2-3 and V is TRBV7-8; 7 positions agree with TRBD1. V shed 5 bases and J 7 bases; nucleotides not matched to a gene: 9. Germline V gene sequence: CDR1 SGHVS, CDR2 FQNEAQ. The CDR3 length is 14 residues. This CDR3 reads CASSGTPGQNTQYF. Here the CDR3 DNA reads TGTGCCAGCAGCGGTACACCGGGACAGAATACGCAGTATTTT.

This chain's CDR3 is CSAQGNEKLFF. CDR3 coding DNA: TGCAGCGCACAGGGTAATGAAAAACTGTTTTTT. The rearrangement uses TRBV29-1 and TRBJ1-4; D possibly corresponds to TRBD1 (6 bases). This CDR3 spans 11 amino acids. CDR1 is SQVTM and CDR2 is ANQGSEA in the germline V gene. Trimming removed 7 bases from V and 4 bases from J, with 7 bases in between.

This sequence joins TRBV19 and TRBJ1-2; the D is unclear. The CDR3 runs 15 residues. Germline lookup yields CDR1 LNHDA and CDR2 SQIVND (reference sequence). V lost 10 bases and J 2 bases, leaving 20 bases between the germline ends. CDR3 nucleotide sequence: TGTGCCACTCGCCCAGCCGCTACTAGCAACTATGGCTACACCTTC. Protein sequence: CATRPAATSNYGYTF.

This rearrangement joins TRBV9 to TRBJ1-6; TRBD1 agrees at 7 bases. The CDR3 is 15 residues long. J was trimmed by 10 bases and V by 3 bases; bases with no gene match: 10. Looked up from germline, CDR1 is SGDLS and CDR2 is YYNGEE. This CDR3 reads CASSGPGGSQSPLHF. The CDR3 bases are TGTGCCAGCAGCGGTCCAGGGGGTTCTCAGTCACCCCTCCACTTT.

The rearrangement links TRBV6-5 to TRBJ1-4; D is possibly TRBD1 (5 bases). This CDR3 region has 14 residues. Germline loops: CDR1 MNHEY, CDR2 SVGAGI. V shed 10 bases and J shed 13 bases, with 25 bases lying between them. The CDR3 here is CAIAPGGSGTSLFF. CDR3 DNA sequence: TGTGCCATCGCACCGGGGGGGTCGGGCACTTCACTGTTTTTT.

The rearrangement links TRBV5-1 to TRBJ2-3, with 9 bases aligning to TRBD2. Germline trimming cut 0 bases from V and 4 bases from J; bases unmatched to any gene: 9. Germline-derived CDR1 and CDR2 are SGHRS and YFSETQ. The CDR3 runs 17 residues. CDR3 sequence (DNA): TGCGCCAGCAGCTTGGCCCGGGGTAGCGGGAGCGCAGATACGCAGTATTTT. It yields the protein CASSLARGSGSADTQYF.

The chain uses TRBV19 and TRBJ1-5; no clear D. The CDR3 spans 19 residues. Per germline, CDR1 LNHDA and CDR2 SQIVND (reference sequence). The V gene lost 1 base and the J gene lost 0 bases, with 19 bases spanning the gap. CDR3 bases: TGTGCCAGTAGTATAGTGTACAGCTCAATCGTCTATAGCAATCAGCCCCAGCATTTT. Its protein is CASSIVYSSIVYSNQPQHF. Full variable domain (outside the CDR3, taken from reference TRBV19 and TRBJ1-5): DGGITQSPKYLFRKEGQNVTLSCEQNLNHDAMYWYRQDPGQGLRLIYYSQIVNDFQKGDIAEGYSVSREKKESFPLTVTSAQKNPTAFYLCASSIVYSSIVYSNQPQHFGDGTRLSIL.

This chain connects TRBV12-3 or TRBV12-4 to TRBJ1-5; possibly TRBD1 for D (5 bases). V dropped 6 bases and J dropped 3 bases, with 9 bases sitting between them. The CDR3 is made up of 13 amino acids. Here the CDR3 reads CASSKTDNQPQHF. For the CDR3, the DNA is TGTGCCAGCAGCAAGACAGACAATCAGCCCCAGCATTTT.

CDR3: CASRLRQVYEQYF. DNA of the CDR3: TGTGCCAGTAGGCTCAGACAGGTCTACGAGCAGTACTTC. The genes are TRBV19 and TRBJ2-7, with a possible D match to TRBD1 (6 bases). The CDR3 is 13 amino acids. Deletions cut 6 bases from V and 3 bases from J, with 12 bases between. Per germline, CDR1 LNHDA and CDR2 SQIVND (reference sequence).

J is TRBJ1-4 and V is TRBV6-6; a possible D gene is TRBD1 (5 bases). V was shortened by 4 bases and J by 5 bases, with 14 bases between the two germline ends. This CDR3 region has 15 residues. CDR1 and CDR2 from the germline V gene are MNHNY and SVGAGI (reference sequence). This CDR3 is CASSLGQGVNEKLFF. The CDR3 DNA is TGTGCCAGCAGTTTAGGGCAGGGTGTAAATGAAAAACTGTTTTTT.